The TCR beta chain under discussion was sequenced for a study of T cell changes during pregnancy in multiple sclerosis (dated by TCRdb to about 2019). In terms of the full investigation: In women with multiple sclerosis, the researchers looked at how the T cell repertoire shifted as pregnancy progressed.

Libraries came from the immunoSEQ multiplex PCR assay. Sourced from immuneACCESS, this table was stored by TCRdb with only in-frame sequences that have V and J called. A share of the clones is absent; for the studies checked, an unresolved V gene accounts for under half, and the remainder has no known explanation. The sample records some 85,000 clones, nearly 95% of which are singletons. Approximately 1% of the sample is held by the ten biggest clonotypes. V has 5 bases trimmed and J has 4 bases trimmed; junction bases matching no gene number 12. The germline V gene (reference sequence) gives CDR1 as MNHEY and CDR2 as SMNVEV. Spanning cysteine to phenylalanine, the CDR3 consists of 16 amino acids. Just CDR3 DNA is preserved here, 48 bases in frame from base 1. As concerns this clone: Its antigen remains undetermined. Base qualities are not at hand, and no much larger clone is one base apart.

This chain is built from TRBV27 and TRBJ2-5, with 8 middle bases fitting TRBD1. This TCR came from a female donor with multiple sclerosis, enrolled in a pregnancy study. Sequenced material: peripheral blood, taken in the second trimester of pregnancy. The DNA is TGTGCCAGCAGTGCAGCCACACAGGGGGGAAGAGAGACCCAGTACTTC. It translates to CASSAATQGGRETQYF.